This is a list of T cell receptor beta chains from one sample in a study of monozygotic twins with inflammatory bowel disease. TCRdb re-analyzed the 5' RACE reads; it lists each CDR3 protein once, without DNA. The sample holds some 450,000 distinct CDR3 sequences. Sequencing was carried out using blood. Every receptor here comes from a human donor with ulcerative colitis or Crohn's disease, or a healthy co-twin of an affected twin (not recorded which). The CDR3 runs from the conserved cysteine through the conserved F or W.

v_gene: TRBV7-6
j_gene: TRBJ1-1
CDR3aa: CASSSTSQGYTEAFF

v_gene: TRBV12-5
j_gene: TRBJ1-5
CDR3aa: CASAPGWGEGNQPQHF

v_gene: TRBV4-1
j_gene: TRBJ1-3
CDR3aa: CASSQDWAAFSGNSIYF

v_gene: TRBV7-2
j_gene: TRBJ1-5
CDR3aa: CASSLRSPEQPQHF

v_gene: TRBV20-1
j_gene: TRBJ2-1
CDR3aa: CSAGGPGTGNNEQFF

v_gene: TRBV9
j_gene: TRBJ1-1
CDR3aa: CASSWGGGDTEAFF

v_gene: TRBV5-1
j_gene: TRBJ2-1
CDR3aa: CASMREPGLSGNEQFF

v_gene: TRBV29-1
j_gene: TRBJ2-3
CDR3aa: CSVQKTPLDTQYF

v_gene: TRBV21-1
j_gene: TRBJ2-1
CDR3aa: CASIPKTGTNEQFF

v_gene: TRBV27
j_gene: TRBJ1-1
CDR3aa: CASSLRGGGTEAFF

v_gene: TRBV6-1
j_gene: TRBJ2-5
CDR3aa: CASLKRASVHQETQYF

v_gene: TRBV28
j_gene: TRBJ2-2
CDR3aa: CASSSQPAAELFF

v_gene: TRBV27
j_gene: TRBJ2-6
CDR3aa: CASSLFGQGLGANVLTF

v_gene: TRBV4-1
j_gene: TRBJ2-1
CDR3aa: CASSQDLDREEQFF

v_gene: TRBV12-3/TRBV12-4
j_gene: TRBJ2-6
CDR3aa: CASSLRSGGTGANVLTF

v_gene: TRBV7-3
j_gene: TRBJ1-2
CDR3aa: CASRGKGTALIYGYTF

v_gene: TRBV20-1
j_gene: TRBJ2-5
CDR3aa: CSARVVSGGLQETQYF

v_gene: TRBV30
j_gene: TRBJ2-3
CDR3aa: CAWSVVRTDTQYF

v_gene: TRBV19
j_gene: TRBJ2-1
CDR3aa: CASSIAGEINEQFF

v_gene: TRBV5-1
j_gene: TRBJ1-1
CDR3aa: CASSSRTGVIDTEAFF

v_gene: TRBV5-1
j_gene: TRBJ2-7
CDR3aa: CASSFGQGSSYEQYF

v_gene: TRBV4-2
j_gene: TRBJ1-1
CDR3aa: CASSQSGQGEAFF

v_gene: TRBV7-2
j_gene: TRBJ2-2
CDR3aa: CASSPETSGRGPGELFF

v_gene: TRBV7-2
j_gene: TRBJ2-1
CDR3aa: CASSLGKGTYNEQFF

v_gene: TRBV7-2
j_gene: TRBJ2-7
CDR3aa: CASSLYPSSYEQYF

v_gene: TRBV5-6
j_gene: TRBJ1-2
CDR3aa: CASSTKDRAGYTF

v_gene: TRBV20-1
j_gene: TRBJ1-4
CDR3aa: CSGTGGTEKLFF

v_gene: TRBV25-1
j_gene: TRBJ2-7
CDR3aa: CASSPLGTISSYEQYF

v_gene: TRBV4-2
j_gene: TRBJ2-3
CDR3aa: CASSQAPLAGGPDTQYF

v_gene: TRBV7-8
j_gene: TRBJ2-1
CDR3aa: CASSLKGDLAGYNEQFF

v_gene: TRBV7-2
j_gene: TRBJ2-1
CDR3aa: CASSLGGRRDNEQFF

v_gene: TRBV10-3
j_gene: TRBJ2-7
CDR3aa: CATGGQIPDEQYF

v_gene: TRBV6-1
j_gene: TRBJ2-7
CDR3aa: CASSRLAGGQYEQYF

v_gene: TRBV12-3/TRBV12-4
j_gene: TRBJ1-5
CDR3aa: CASNGLYSNQPQHF

v_gene: TRBV18
j_gene: TRBJ2-2
CDR3aa: CASSPSGPGNTGELFF

v_gene: TRBV7-9
j_gene: TRBJ1-5
CDR3aa: CASSLAGQGRGQPQHF

v_gene: TRBV20-1
j_gene: TRBJ1-2
CDR3aa: CSASDRGNYGYTF

v_gene: TRBV12-3/TRBV12-4
j_gene: TRBJ1-2
CDR3aa: CASSSQGRDYGYTF

v_gene: TRBV24-1
j_gene: TRBJ2-6
CDR3aa: CATSDSVGSGANVLTF

v_gene: TRBV12-3/TRBV12-4
j_gene: TRBJ2-5
CDR3aa: CASSHPSQGRGETQYF

v_gene: TRBV6-5
j_gene: TRBJ2-7
CDR3aa: CASSSPGQGDYEQYF

v_gene: TRBV18
j_gene: TRBJ1-6
CDR3aa: CASTTGPNSPLHF

v_gene: TRBV7-2
j_gene: TRBJ1-2
CDR3aa: CASSLGGTEGSNYGYTF

v_gene: TRBV9
j_gene: TRBJ1-5
CDR3aa: CASSGGKDEQPQHF

v_gene: TRBV3-1
j_gene: TRBJ2-2
CDR3aa: CASSTSGGSTGELFF

v_gene: TRBV19
j_gene: TRBJ2-5
CDR3aa: CATSPLPQETQYF

v_gene: TRBV9
j_gene: TRBJ1-3
CDR3aa: CASSAQGAGNTIYF

v_gene: TRBV12-3/TRBV12-4
j_gene: TRBJ1-1
CDR3aa: CASSLNIPNTEAFF

v_gene: TRBV14
j_gene: TRBJ2-7
CDR3aa: CASSRTSGSRYEQYF

v_gene: TRBV3-1
j_gene: TRBJ2-1
CDR3aa: CASSQRTVSSYNEQFF

v_gene: TRBV5-4
j_gene: TRBJ2-1
CDR3aa: CASSSKPGTSGGQNEQFF

v_gene: TRBV3-1
j_gene: TRBJ1-2
CDR3aa: CASSQPGRNYGYTF

v_gene: TRBV28
j_gene: TRBJ2-1
CDR3aa: CASSLVSGVYNEQFF

v_gene: TRBV7-2
j_gene: TRBJ1-2
CDR3aa: CASSLVGGSNYGYTF

v_gene: TRBV24-1
j_gene: TRBJ2-7
CDR3aa: CATSGRTSGASYEQYF

v_gene: TRBV20-1
j_gene: TRBJ2-7
CDR3aa: CSAKALIREAYEQYF

v_gene: TRBV10-3
j_gene: TRBJ2-6
CDR3aa: CAISATAPQTSGANVLTF

v_gene: TRBV29-1
j_gene: TRBJ2-2
CDR3aa: CSVDYEHTGELFF

v_gene: TRBV4-3
j_gene: TRBJ1-1
CDR3aa: CASSQEIGTGDTEAFF